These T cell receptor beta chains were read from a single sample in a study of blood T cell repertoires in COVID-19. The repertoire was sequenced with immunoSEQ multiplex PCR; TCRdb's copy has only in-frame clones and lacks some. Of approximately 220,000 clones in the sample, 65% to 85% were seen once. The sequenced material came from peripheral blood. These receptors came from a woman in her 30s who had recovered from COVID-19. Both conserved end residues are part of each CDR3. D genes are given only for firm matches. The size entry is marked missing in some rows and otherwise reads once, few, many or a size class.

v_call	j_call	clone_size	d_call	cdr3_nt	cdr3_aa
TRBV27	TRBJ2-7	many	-	TGTGCCAGCAGCCCTGGGAGCTCCTACGAGCAGTACTTC	CASSPGSSYEQYF
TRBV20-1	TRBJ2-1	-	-	TGCAGTGCTAGTGGTCTACCCTCCTACAATGAGCAGTTCTTC	CSASGLPSYNEQFF
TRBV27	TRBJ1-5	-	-	TGTGCCAGCAGTTTTAGTGGGTTCGGGCAGCCCCAGCATTTT	CASSFSGFGQPQHF
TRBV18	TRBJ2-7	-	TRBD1	TGTGCCAGCTCACCCAATACAGGGGGCGCATCCGAGCAGTACTTC	CASSPNTGGASEQYF
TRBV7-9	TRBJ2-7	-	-	TGTGCCAGCAGCCCATGGGCCTCTACCTACGAGCAGTACTTC	CASSPWASTYEQYF
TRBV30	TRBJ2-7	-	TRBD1	TGTGCCTGGAGTGTAGGTACAGGGGGCGGGTACGAGCAGTACTTC	CAWSVGTGGGYEQYF
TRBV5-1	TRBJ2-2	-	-	TGCGCCAGCAGCTTGACGCAGGGGAACACCGGGGAGCTGTTTTTT	CASSLTQGNTGELFF
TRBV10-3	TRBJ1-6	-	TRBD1	TGTGCCATCAGTGAGTCGAATAGGGGGCGACAAGGGTCACCCCTCCACTTT	CAISESNRGRQGSPLHF
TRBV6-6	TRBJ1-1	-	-	TGTGCCAGCATCAACTTGGGGCTCACTGAAGCTTTCTTT	CASINLGLTEAFF
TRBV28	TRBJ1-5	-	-	TGTGCCAGCAGTTCCCCCAGGGGTAGCAATCAGCCCCAGCATTTT	CASSSPRGSNQPQHF
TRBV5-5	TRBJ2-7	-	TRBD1	TGTGCCAGCAGACCTCGACAGGGGAGGTACGAGCAGTACTTC	CASRPRQGRYEQYF
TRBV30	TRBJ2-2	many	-	TGTGCCTGGAGTTTCTCTAGCACCGGGGAGCTGTTTTTT	CAWSFSSTGELFF
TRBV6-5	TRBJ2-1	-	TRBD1	TGTGCCAGCAGGTACAGGGGGAGCTCCTACAATGAGCAGTTCTTC	CASRYRGSSYNEQFF
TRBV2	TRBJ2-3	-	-	TGTGCCAGCAGTGAATGGAGGGGAAGGGCAGATACGCAGTATTTT	CASSEWRGRADTQYF
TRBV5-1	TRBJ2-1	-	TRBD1	TGCGCCAGTGGACAGGGCAATGAGCAGTTCTTC	CASGQGNEQFF
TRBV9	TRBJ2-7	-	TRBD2	TGTGCCAGCAGCGTAGCGGCTAGCGGAACCTACGAGCAGTACTTC	CASSVAASGTYEQYF
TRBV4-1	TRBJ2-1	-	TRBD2	TGCGCCAGCAGCCAAGAACTAGCGCCCTCATTTTCCTACAATGAGCAGTTCTTC	CASSQELAPSFSYNEQFF
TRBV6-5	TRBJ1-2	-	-	TGTGCCAGCGGGGGGGTCCTCCATAACTATGGCTACACCTTC	CASGGVLHNYGYTF
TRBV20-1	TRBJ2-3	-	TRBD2	TGCAGTGCTAGAGATGACCGGGAGGTGTATTTT	CSARDDREVYF
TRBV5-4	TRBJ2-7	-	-	TGTGCCAGCAGCTTCCGACAGGCCCCCTACGAGCAGTACTTC	CASSFRQAPYEQYF
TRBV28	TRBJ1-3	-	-	TGTGCCAGCAGCTTGGAATTAGGACGGGGAGGGACCATATATTTT	CASSLELGRGGTIYF
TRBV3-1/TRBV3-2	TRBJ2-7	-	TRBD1	TGTGCCAGCAGTTCCACAGGGGGCGAGCAGTACTTC	CASSSTGGEQYF
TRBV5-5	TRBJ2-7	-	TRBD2	TGTGCCAGCAGCGTTGGGACTAGCGGGAGCTACGAGCAGTACTTC	CASSVGTSGSYEQYF
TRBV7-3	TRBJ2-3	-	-	TGTGCCAGCAGCTTCGGGGACTTCCCCACAGATACGCAGTATTTT	CASSFGDFPTDTQYF
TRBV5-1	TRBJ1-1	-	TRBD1	TGCGCCAGCAGCCAAGACAGGGGAGACACTGAAGCTTTCTTT	CASSQDRGDTEAFF
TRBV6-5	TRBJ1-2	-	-	TGTGCCAGCAGGGGAGAGACGGCAACTAACTATGGCTACACCTTC	CASRGETATNYGYTF
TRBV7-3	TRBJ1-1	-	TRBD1	TGTGCCAGCAGCACCACAGGGGGCGCACGAGGTACTGAAGCTTTCTTT	CASSTTGGARGTEAFF
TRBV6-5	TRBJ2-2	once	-	TGTGCCAGCAGTTTTCAACTCTTTGTGAACACCGGGGAGCTGTTTTTT	CASSFQLFVNTGELFF
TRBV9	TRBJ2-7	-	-	TGTGCCAGCAGCGTAGAAACAGGGCCTACCTACGAGCAGTACTTC	CASSVETGPTYEQYF